Shown below are 21 T cell receptor beta chains from a single sample sequenced in a study of cytomegalovirus exposure and HLA in healthy donors. Vbeta (60) and Jbeta (13) primers were used in the PCR. Data came from immunoSEQ multiplex PCR; TCRdb stores just in-frame clones and leaves some out. This sample has roughly 100,000 clones, with 65% to 80% found just once. The sample was PBMCs. These receptors were taken from a young woman in good health and CMV-seropositive.

This clone was observed a few times. The sample contains more than one DNA sequence encoding this CDR3. V usage is TRBV9 and J usage is TRBJ1-4; D is possibly TRBD1 (6 bases). Deletions cut 5 bases from V and 7 bases from J, with 15 bases between. The germline gives CDR1 SGDLS, CDR2 YYNGEE. The CDR3 loop spans 14 amino acids. CDR3 in amino acids: CASSVLGASEKLFF. CDR3 sequence (DNA): TGTGCCAGCAGTGTTTTGGGGGCTAGTGAAAAACTGTTTTTT.

The chain uses TRBV19 and TRBJ2-1, with 7 bases lining up with TRBD2. Trimming removed 3 bases from V and 9 bases from J; junction bases left unmatched: 8. The CDR3 is 14 residues long. Germline assignment: CDR1 LNHDA and CDR2 SQIVND (reference sequence). The CDR3 DNA sequence: TGTGCCAGTAGTATTGAGGGCCCGGGGGGTGAGCAGTTCTTC. It codes for CASSIEGPGGEQFF.

This clone was seen more than once but under ten times. The rearrangement links TRBV10-3 to TRBJ1-5; D is unclear. V lost 10 bases and J lost 1, with 20 bases in between. CDR1 is ENHRY, CDR2 SYGVKD, per germline. The CDR3 loop spans 16 amino acids. The CDR3 nucleotides read TGTGCCAGCAGCGACTACAAAACGGGAAGCAATCAGCCCCAGCATTTT. This gives the protein CASSDYKTGSNQPQHF.

The chain couples TRBV5-1 to TRBJ2-7, with no clear D. V lost 0 bases and J lost 1, with 11 bases in between. This CDR3 region has 15 residues. The germline V gene has CDR1 SGHRS and CDR2 YFSETQ. The CDR3 nucleotides read TGCGCCAGCAGCTTGGTGTCAGGTTCTTCCTACGAGCAGTACTTC. Translated: CASSLVSGSSYEQYF.

The chain is built from TRBV5-5 and TRBJ1-5; D remains ambiguous. V gave up 0 bases and J gave up 0 bases, with 4 bases separating them. The V gene's germline CDR1 is SGHKS and CDR2 YYEKEE (reference sequence). The CDR3 is 14 residues long. CDR3 nucleotides: TGTGCCAGCAGCTTGGTTTATAGCAATCAGCCCCAGCATTTT. Residues: CASSLVYSNQPQHF.

The chain has TRBV5-1 and TRBJ1-2; no firm D call. With 5 bases removed from V and 8 bases from J, the gap between germline ends came to 13 bases. This CDR3 comprises 12 residues. The germline V gene encodes CDR1 SGHRS and CDR2 YFSETQ. CDR3 nucleotides: TGCGCCAGCAGTTTCGGGGTCCGGGGCTACACCTTC. As protein: CASSFGVRGYTF.

The chain couples TRBV6-7 to TRBJ2-3; a weak D match, TRBD2 (5 bases). TRBV6-7 is an ORF, and what it does is uncertain. The V gene lost 0 bases and the J gene lost 0 bases, with 13 bases spanning the gap. This CDR3 contains 17 residues. The CDR3 loop reads CASSYSRVFYSTDTQYF. Written as DNA, the CDR3 is TGTGCCAGCAGTTACTCGAGGGTTTTCTATAGCACAGATACGCAGTATTTT.

The rearrangement links TRBV6-5 to TRBJ2-3; TRBD1 might be the D (5 bases). The V end lost 2 bases, the J end lost 0 bases, and 12 bases lay between the germline ends. Germline V gene lookup returns CDR1 MNHEY and CDR2 SVGAGI. The CDR3 is 16 amino acids. CDR3 loop: CASSYKGFLSTDTQYF. DNA for the CDR3: TGTGCCAGCAGTTACAAGGGGTTTCTTAGCACAGATACGCAGTATTTT.

The V call is TRBV5-1, the J call TRBJ1-1; D not certain. The CDR3 extends over 13 amino acids. Germline V gene lookup returns CDR1 SGHRS and CDR2 YFSETQ. V was trimmed by 2 bases and J by 4 bases, leaving 9 bases between them. CDR3: CASSFGRGTEAFF. In DNA, the CDR3 is TGCGCCAGCAGCTTTGGCCGTGGCACTGAAGCTTTCTTT.

This clone occurred a few times. V is TRBV2 and J is TRBJ2-3; a possible D gene is TRBD1 (6 bases). The V and J ends lost 3 bases and 6 bases respectively, with 19 bases between them. The germline V gene encodes CDR1 SNHLY and CDR2 FYNNEI. CDR3 length equals 16 residues. CDR3 residues: CASSDVRQVEHDTQYF. The CDR3 bases are TGTGCCAGCAGTGACGTTAGACAGGTTGAGCACGATACGCAGTATTTT.

The rearrangement uses TRBV5-1 and TRBJ2-7; 11 bases are a match to TRBD2. The CDR3 loop spans 16 amino acids. Germline V lookup: CDR1 SGHRS, CDR2 YFSETQ. V shed 4 bases, J shed 6 bases, and the junction held 12 bases outside the gene matches. The CDR3 region is CASSPDTSGSSLEQYF. The CDR3 coding sequence is TGCGCCAGCAGCCCTGATACTAGCGGGAGCTCTCTCGAGCAGTACTTC.

The chain has TRBV7-9 and TRBJ2-1; 9 nucleotides align to TRBD2. The CDR3 covers 13 residues. The junction had 3 bases not matched to a gene; V was cut back by 3 bases and J by 9 bases. Germline CDR1 reads SEHNR; CDR2 reads FQNEAQ (reference sequence). CDR3 sequence (DNA): TGTGCCAGCAGCTTGGCGGGGGGGATTGAGCAGTTCTTC. Translating gives CASSLAGGIEQFF.

This clone came up once. V gene TRBV5-1 combines with J gene TRBJ1-1; TRBD1 might be the D (5 bases). Trimming cost V 2 bases and J 7 bases, with 12 bases left between them. This CDR3 has 13 residues. Germline V lookup: CDR1 SGHRS, CDR2 YFSETQ. Here the CDR3 reads CASSLTPGLEAFF. The CDR3 DNA reads as TGCGCCAGCAGCTTAACTCCGGGACTTGAAGCTTTCTTT.

This clone was seen a few times. V and J are TRBV29-1 and TRBJ1-2, with a possible D match to TRBD1 (5 bases). Trimming took 0 bases from V and 4 from J, leaving 9 bases between them. The CDR3 extends over 13 amino acids. CDR1 and CDR2 (germline): SQVTM, ANQGSEA. CDR3 sequence: CSVEEGGSYGYTF. Written as DNA, the CDR3 is TGCAGCGTTGAAGAGGGGGGATCCTATGGCTACACCTTC.

This clone showed up just once. The chain couples TRBV19 to TRBJ2-2; maybe TRBD2 (6 bases). Germline V gene sequence: CDR1 LNHDA, CDR2 SQIVND (reference sequence). The V end lost 6 bases, the J end lost 5 bases, and 13 bases lay between the germline ends. CDR3 length: 14 amino acids. The CDR3 sequence is CASRLGRGTGELFF. CDR3 sequence (DNA): TGTGCCAGTAGATTAGGACGGGGGACCGGGGAGCTGTTTTTT.

This clone was recorded only once. The chain couples TRBV29-1 to TRBJ2-3; 7 nucleotides align to TRBD2. The trim removed 5 bases at V and 2 bases at J, leaving 7 bases unmatched. There are 14 residues in the CDR3. Germline V lookup: CDR1 SQVTM, CDR2 ANQGSEA. Here the CDR3 reads CSVRLAENTDTQYF. The CDR3 region has the DNA TGCAGCGTTCGGCTAGCGGAAAACACAGATACGCAGTATTTT.

Concerning this clone itself: Mismatch with germline at one junction end may stem from a read error. The rearrangement joins TRBV7-7 to TRBJ2-1; TRBD2 aligns across 10 bases. The CDR3 sequence is 14 residues long. CDR1 and CDR2 from the germline V gene are SSHAT and FNYEAQ (reference sequence). Here the CDR3 DNA reads TGTGCTAGCAGCTTGAGCGGGAGGGCTAATGAGCAGTTCTTC. This gives the protein CASSLSGRANEQFF.

The chain employs TRBV9 and TRBJ2-6; D is undetermined. From germline, CDR1 is SGDLS and CDR2 YYNGEE. There are 12 residues in the CDR3. The germline V and J ends were trimmed by 0 bases and 7 bases, with 2 bases remaining between them. This CDR3 reads CASSVVANVLTF. Here the CDR3 DNA reads TGTGCCAGCAGCGTAGTAGCCAACGTCCTGACTTTC.

This clone has just a few counts. CDR3 DNA sequence: TGTGCCAGCAGGCCCGCGGGGACAGGGGATGGCACTGAAGCTTTCTTT. Its protein is CASRPAGTGDGTEAFF. The chain uses TRBV28 and TRBJ1-1, with 10 bases fitting TRBD1. Germline CDR1 MDHEN, CDR2 SYDVKM. This CDR3 contains 16 residues. Losses at the gene ends were 6 bases for V and 4 bases for J; bases not matched to a gene: 11.

The chain links TRBV5-4 to TRBJ2-3; TRBD2 agrees at 11 bases. The germline gives CDR1 SGHNT, CDR2 YYREEE (reference sequence). CDR3 size: 17 residues. V was clipped by 5 bases and J by 0 bases; unmatched bases: 8. This CDR3 is CASSSRLAGTSTDTQYF. The CDR3 DNA sequence: TGTGCCAGCAGTTCCAGACTAGCGGGGACTAGCACAGATACGCAGTATTTT.

This chain uses TRBV29-1 with TRBJ2-1; 10 positions agree with TRBD1. Germline loops: CDR1 SQVTM, CDR2 ANQGSEA. Trimming took 7 bases from V and 4 from J; bases not matched to a gene: 7. The CDR3 has 14 amino acids. The CDR3 DNA follows: TGCAGCGCTCAGGGACAGGGGAGGTACAATGAGCAGTTCTTC. Protein: CSAQGQGRYNEQFF.